The 10 T cell receptor beta chains reported below all come from one sample, sequenced in a study of identical twins. Using its own MiXCR run on the 5' RACE reads, TCRdb lists one record per CDR3 protein. In the table there are some 600,000 distinct CDR3 sequences, about 7.1% of which are singletons. This sample also appeared in a second study, on yellow fever vaccine responses in identical twins.

Sequenced input: PBMCs. Receptors originate from a woman aged 18 to 35 in good health.

The gene calls are TRBV6-6 and TRBJ1-2; D is perhaps TRBD1 (6 bases). The CDR3 is made up of 13 amino acids. CDR1 and CDR2 from the germline V gene are MNHNY and SVGAGI (reference sequence). V lost 6 bases and J 3 bases, leaving 11 bases between the germline ends. The CDR3 DNA sequence: TGTGCCAGCAGCGACAGGAGAGACTATGGCTACACCTTC. Encoded protein: CASSDRRDYGYTF.

Ten or more counts support this clonotype. The rearrangement links TRBV12-3 or TRBV12-4 to TRBJ1-5; D unresolved. The CDR3 runs to 15 residues. V was clipped by 0 bases and J by 2 bases, with 8 bases between them. The CDR3 protein is CASSLAGIGNQPQHF. CDR3 coding DNA: TGTGCCAGCAGTTTAGCAGGGATCGGCAATCAGCCCCAGCATTTT.

This clonotype turned up a few times. The rearrangement links TRBV20-1 to TRBJ2-1, with a tentative D call TRBD2 (6 bases). This CDR3 region has 14 residues. CDR1 and CDR2 (germline): DFQATT, SNEGSKA (reference sequence). V was pared by 6 bases and J by 4 bases, with 16 bases between. The CDR3: CSASGWAGYNEQFF. The CDR3 DNA reads as TGCAGTGCCTCGGGGTGGGCGGGATACAATGAGCAGTTCTTC.

There are many counts of this clonotype. This chain links TRBV29-1 with TRBJ1-2, with 9 bases fitting TRBD1. After removal of 7 bases from V and 5 bases from J, the junction contained 2 bases not matched to a gene. Germline CDR1 SQVTM, CDR2 ANQGSEA. The CDR3 consists of 11 residues. The CDR3 sequence is CSAGQGYGYTF. The CDR3 DNA sequence: TGCAGCGCGGGACAGGGATATGGCTACACCTTC. The entire variable domain, with the rest obtained from reference TRBV29-1 and TRBJ1-2, is as follows: SAVISQKPSRDICQRGTSLTIQCQVDSQVTMMFWYRQQPGQSLTLIATANQGSEATYESGFVIDKFPISRPNLTFSTLTVSNMSPEDSSIYLCSAGQGYGYTFGSGTRLTVV.

The rearrangement links TRBV5-6 to TRBJ1-2, with D unclear. This CDR3 has 15 residues. V was cut by 4 bases and J by 8 bases, with 21 bases left in between. Germline loops: CDR1 SGHDT, CDR2 YYEEEE. CDR3 in DNA: TGTGCCAGCAGCGGGAGGATCCCTATACTGGCAGGCTACACCTTC. Its protein is CASSGRIPILAGYTF.

The genes are TRBV7-9 and TRBJ2-5; 9 bases map to TRBD1. Germline V gene sequence: CDR1 SEHNR, CDR2 FQNEAQ (reference sequence). With V trimmed by 9 bases and J by 5 bases, 7 bases remained unmatched. The CDR3 has 13 residues. In nucleotides, the CDR3 is TGTGCCAGTCGAACAGGGGGCCTGGAGACCCAGTACTTC. The encoded protein is CASRTGGLETQYF.

This clonotype has at least ten counts. The chain couples TRBV3-1 to TRBJ2-1; TRBD1 matches at 10 bases. From germline, CDR1 is LGHDT and CDR2 YNNKEL (reference sequence). The J segment lost 5 bases and the V segment lost 4 bases, leaving 2 bases of the junction unmatched. The CDR3 totals 14 residues. The CDR3 bases are TGTGCCAGCAGCCGACAGGGGGCAAACAATGAGCAGTTCTTC. It translates to CASSRQGANNEQFF.

The chain employs TRBV27 and TRBJ2-1; D unclear. V lost 6 bases to trimming and J lost 4 bases, with 19 bases between them. The CDR3 contains 16 residues. Germline V CDR1 and CDR2: MNHEY, SMNVEV (reference sequence). This CDR3 is CASSSPYSYLYNEQFF. DNA of the CDR3: TGTGCCAGCAGCTCCCCGTATAGCTACCTATACAATGAGCAGTTCTTC.

The rearrangement links TRBV9 to TRBJ2-3, with 16 bases aligning to TRBD2. V shed 0 bases, J shed 4 bases, and the junction held 5 bases outside the gene matches. CDR3 length equals 18 residues. Germline V CDR1 and CDR2: SGDLS, YYNGEE. The CDR3 bases are TGTGCCAGCAGCGTAGGCGGGACTAGCGGGGGGGTCGCAGATACGCAGTATTTT. The encoded protein is CASSVGGTSGGVADTQYF. The complete variable domain, with remaining parts taken from reference TRBV9 and TRBJ2-3, reads DSGVTQTPKHLITATGQRVTLRCSPRSGDLSVYWYQQSLDQGLQFLIQYYNGEERAKGNILERFSAQQFPDLHSELNLSSLELGDSALYFCASSVGGTSGGVADTQYFGPGTRLTVL.

The sample holds a few counts of this clonotype. The chain links TRBV28 to TRBJ2-7; perhaps TRBD2 as D (6 bases). Germline lookup yields CDR1 MDHEN and CDR2 SYDVKM. Trimming stripped 2 bases from V and 0 bases from J, with 11 bases between. CDR3 length: 15 amino acids. In nucleotides, the CDR3 is TGTGCCAGCAGTTTAGGTACTAGCTCCTCCTACGAGCAGTACGTC. Its protein product is CASSLGTSSSYEQYV.